The rows below give T cell receptor beta chains drawn from one sample of a study of read filtering for tumor transcriptome and immune sequencing. TCRdb called the reads again in MiXCR, with one record for every CDR3 protein. The sample holds roughly 59,000 distinct CDR3 sequences, roughly a fifth seen once. Material: a population of CD138-negative cells sorted from bone marrow. The receptor source for this set is a donor over 35 with multiple myeloma. Each CDR3 is given with its conserved first and last residue. Fields, in order: V gene, CDR3 protein.

V gene: TRBV20-1
CDR3 protein: CSAKSTHPNTEAFF

V gene: TRBV28
CDR3 protein: CASSQNYEQYF

V gene: TRBV2
CDR3 protein: CASTPAYSNQPQHF

V gene: TRBV5-1
CDR3 protein: CASSYHWGNEQFF

V gene: TRBV18
CDR3 protein: CASSPDGLAANTGELFF

V gene: TRBV27
CDR3 protein: CASSLNRYNEKLFF

V gene: TRBV6-2/TRBV6-3
CDR3 protein: CASSHLLGGSGANVLTF

V gene: TRBV9
CDR3 protein: CASSTTGIDSPLHF

V gene: TRBV7-9
CDR3 protein: CASSLGQGLGEQFF

V gene: TRBV4-1
CDR3 protein: CASSPGQGSSGANVLTF

V gene: TRBV6-6
CDR3 protein: CASSQRQGPYNEQFF

V gene: TRBV29-1
CDR3 protein: CSGWANRGRNEQFF

V gene: TRBV10-1
CDR3 protein: CASNQGTSRDERFF

V gene: TRBV29-1
CDR3 protein: CSVESRGETQYF

V gene: TRBV2
CDR3 protein: CASKLGLARYNEQFF

V gene: TRBV5-1
CDR3 protein: CASSDPTSGSNEQFF

V gene: TRBV3-1
CDR3 protein: CASSQDGGNTEAFF

V gene: TRBV7-9
CDR3 protein: CASSLVLAGATDTQYF

V gene: TRBV30
CDR3 protein: CAWSAGGGGMADTQYF

V gene: TRBV29-1
CDR3 protein: CSVRTGLGDGYTF

V gene: TRBV27
CDR3 protein: CASSSLGTGPVDDNEQFF

V gene: TRBV5-1
CDR3 protein: CASRPTNRAFTDTQYF

V gene: TRBV12-3/TRBV12-4
CDR3 protein: CASSSPSIRVGYGYTF

V gene: TRBV6-1
CDR3 protein: CASGDRSREPNTGELFF

V gene: TRBV20-1
CDR3 protein: CSARDISGGDQETQYF

V gene: TRBV2
CDR3 protein: CASGRGYNSPLPF

V gene: TRBV5-6
CDR3 protein: CASSLDPVEVAFF

V gene: TRBV2
CDR3 protein: CASSDKRNTEAFF

V gene: TRBV19
CDR3 protein: CASRAPGSSGNTIYF

V gene: TRBV19
CDR3 protein: CASTQGSGDTQYF

V gene: TRBV29-1
CDR3 protein: CSGGGGLAAGTDTQYF

V gene: TRBV18
CDR3 protein: CASSPYRGEDNEQFF

V gene: TRBV12-3/TRBV12-4
CDR3 protein: CASSSGGNNEQFF

V gene: TRBV7-6
CDR3 protein: CASSDTVTSGSSQFF

V gene: TRBV29-1
CDR3 protein: CSALASTDTQYF

V gene: TRBV12-3/TRBV12-4
CDR3 protein: CASSLSLAGVEQYF

V gene: TRBV19
CDR3 protein: CASSPDPYRANEGTDTQYF

V gene: TRBV4-2
CDR3 protein: CASSQSWDIDQPQHF

V gene: TRBV20-1
CDR3 protein: CSAGQGGTEAFF

V gene: TRBV6-2/TRBV6-3
CDR3 protein: CASSKTGLGQPQHF

V gene: TRBV21-1
CDR3 protein: CASSKDVPTGGDTGELFF

V gene: TRBV6-1
CDR3 protein: CASSVSSEGSQYF

V gene: TRBV6-2/TRBV6-3
CDR3 protein: CASNYRGYSNQPQHF

V gene: TRBV5-1
CDR3 protein: CASSFPRGSYNEQFF

V gene: TRBV14
CDR3 protein: CASSLGTASPFPTLTF

V gene: TRBV19
CDR3 protein: CASSIGGSVTGKLFF

V gene: TRBV20-1
CDR3 protein: CSAPQGAGANVLTF

V gene: TRBV5-8
CDR3 protein: CASSYTALSGGGETQYF

V gene: TRBV19
CDR3 protein: CASNEGATGNTIYF

V gene: TRBV29-1
CDR3 protein: CSVGTSGTDTQYF

V gene: TRBV20-1
CDR3 protein: CSANSGRGSYEQYF

V gene: TRBV20-1
CDR3 protein: CSARDRGRGTGELFF

V gene: TRBV27
CDR3 protein: CASSRQRLYGSTF

V gene: TRBV7-9
CDR3 protein: CASSTKLAGMNEQFF

V gene: TRBV20-1
CDR3 protein: CSARDRRENERFF